The sequence of this TCR beta chain was determined in a study of CD4 T cells in relation to SARS-CoV-2 and coronaviruses. Overall study: PBMCs were cultured with antigen for roughly 10 days before TCR beta sequencing. Study-wide points: Crossreactive clones expanded significantly less to SARS-CoV-2 than monoreactive clones.

CDR1 and CDR2 (germline): SGDLS, YYNGEE. There are 15 residues in the CDR3. Losses at the gene ends were 3 bases for V and 7 bases for J; bases not matched to a gene: 8. Unexposed donor CD4+ T cells date from about 2011-2019, before the COVID-19 pandemic. Isolation of CD4+ T cells took place after roughly nine days in culture. A word on this clone: No antigen is known for it.

Produced via immunoSEQ multiplex PCR; TCRdb's table is partial and in-frame only. The sample records about 29,000 clones, about 70% being singletons. The material sequenced was CD4+ T cells from PBMCs, cultured in vitro. The TCR sequence derives from a human donor in good health. J is TRBJ1-2 and V is TRBV9; 11 nucleotides agree with TRBD1. The CDR3 DNA reads as TGTGCCAGCAGCGGAGGACAGGGGGCGATTGCTGGCTACACCTTC. It specifies CASSGGQGAIAGYTF.